This is a list of T cell receptor beta chains from one sample in a study of blood T cell repertoires in COVID-19. Clones were sequenced by immunoSEQ multiplex PCR, and TCRdb holds only the in-frame ones, with some missing. The table includes about 190,000 clones, approximately 86% detected once. Sequencing was carried out using peripheral blood. The source of these receptors is an elderly man with COVID-19, enrolled during active disease. The conserved cysteine and the conserved F or W are not part of the CDR3 here. Not every row has a clone size; where given, it reads once, few, many or a size class.

CDR3aa: AITGTGGDYGYT
v_gene: TRBV10-3
abundance: .
j_gene: TRBJ1-2

CDR3aa: ASSSHRGVYEQY
v_gene: TRBV7-9
abundance: few
j_gene: TRBJ2-7

CDR3aa: ASSSNVLARTGELF
v_gene: TRBV7-9
abundance: .
j_gene: TRBJ2-2

CDR3aa: ASILGTGIVGYT
v_gene: TRBV7-9
abundance: .
j_gene: TRBJ1-2

CDR3aa: ASSSSVSPDTQY
v_gene: TRBV3-1/TRBV3-2
abundance: .
j_gene: TRBJ2-3

CDR3aa: ASGLTLGRGGYNEQF
v_gene: TRBV12-5
abundance: .
j_gene: TRBJ2-1

CDR3aa: ASSQESGGPLH
v_gene: TRBV4-1
abundance: .
j_gene: TRBJ1-6

CDR3aa: ASSLTPGSTGELF
v_gene: TRBV7-3
abundance: .
j_gene: TRBJ2-2

CDR3aa: ASSQQGLNTEAF
v_gene: TRBV3-1/TRBV3-2
abundance: .
j_gene: TRBJ1-1

CDR3aa: ASSLSGESNSPLH
v_gene: TRBV11-2
abundance: .
j_gene: TRBJ1-6

CDR3aa: ASSSRVVVSYNEQF
v_gene: TRBV7-2
abundance: .
j_gene: TRBJ2-1

CDR3aa: ASSGSRNSPLH
v_gene: TRBV2
abundance: .
j_gene: TRBJ1-6

CDR3aa: ASSLIGGTGQY
v_gene: TRBV28
abundance: .
j_gene: TRBJ2-7

CDR3aa: ASSSGANYGYT
v_gene: TRBV18
abundance: .
j_gene: TRBJ1-2

CDR3aa: ASSQDRGGNQPQH
v_gene: TRBV3-1/TRBV3-2
abundance: .
j_gene: TRBJ1-5

CDR3aa: ASSFPTGSSGNTIY
v_gene: TRBV7-9
abundance: .
j_gene: TRBJ1-3

CDR3aa: ASSAGTGVGRPQH
v_gene: TRBV19
abundance: .
j_gene: TRBJ1-5

CDR3aa: ASRVGQGDEKLF
v_gene: TRBV6-6
abundance: .
j_gene: TRBJ1-4

CDR3aa: AISVNRGNEQY
v_gene: TRBV10-3
abundance: .
j_gene: TRBJ2-7

CDR3aa: ASSKANTEAF
v_gene: TRBV18
abundance: .
j_gene: TRBJ1-1

CDR3aa: ASSRLIRDRAYGYT
v_gene: TRBV6-2/TRBV6-3
abundance: .
j_gene: TRBJ1-2

CDR3aa: ASRRTGAGNTIY
v_gene: TRBV6-6
abundance: .
j_gene: TRBJ1-3

CDR3aa: ASTTGTGDSGNTIY
v_gene: TRBV3-1/TRBV3-2
abundance: few
j_gene: TRBJ1-3

CDR3aa: ASSPRDMNTEAF
v_gene: TRBV18
abundance: .
j_gene: TRBJ1-1

CDR3aa: ASSFGGGTDTQY
v_gene: TRBV27
abundance: .
j_gene: TRBJ2-3

CDR3aa: ASLSQEGSQPQH
v_gene: TRBV6-6
abundance: .
j_gene: TRBJ1-5

CDR3aa: ASSPFPGERTEAF
v_gene: TRBV5-1
abundance: .
j_gene: TRBJ1-1

CDR3aa: ASSSPGLKQY
v_gene: TRBV6-5
abundance: .
j_gene: TRBJ2-7

CDR3aa: ASSKMGPQPQH
v_gene: TRBV28
abundance: .
j_gene: TRBJ1-5

CDR3aa: ASRTQNYGYT
v_gene: TRBV19
abundance: .
j_gene: TRBJ1-2

CDR3aa: ASSVASRGRVIGYT
v_gene: TRBV6-1
abundance: .
j_gene: TRBJ1-2

CDR3aa: ASRQTPGTSGHNEQF
v_gene: TRBV14
abundance: .
j_gene: TRBJ2-1

CDR3aa: ASSQVPGLGSPLH
v_gene: TRBV3-1/TRBV3-2
abundance: .
j_gene: TRBJ1-6

CDR3aa: ASSFSDRRSTDTQY
v_gene: TRBV27
abundance: .
j_gene: TRBJ2-3

CDR3aa: ASSRGVGVGTEAF
v_gene: TRBV3-1/TRBV3-2
abundance: once
j_gene: TRBJ1-1

CDR3aa: ASSGDRGSNTGELF
v_gene: TRBV9
abundance: .
j_gene: TRBJ2-2

CDR3aa: ASSRDKHTQY
v_gene: TRBV6-5
abundance: .
j_gene: TRBJ2-3

CDR3aa: ASRPTGGSFSYNSPLH
v_gene: TRBV11-2
abundance: .
j_gene: TRBJ1-6

CDR3aa: ASKGTDFPNSYT
v_gene: TRBV6-5
abundance: few
j_gene: TRBJ1-2

CDR3aa: ASSLVTGASPLH
v_gene: TRBV27
abundance: .
j_gene: TRBJ1-6

CDR3aa: ASLYTGEETQY
v_gene: TRBV7-9
abundance: .
j_gene: TRBJ2-5

CDR3aa: ASSQSDTNQETQY
v_gene: TRBV4-2
abundance: .
j_gene: TRBJ2-5

CDR3aa: ASSHDHRAVGETQY
v_gene: TRBV3-1/TRBV3-2
abundance: .
j_gene: TRBJ2-5

CDR3aa: ASNTHGSNEKLF
v_gene: TRBV6-5
abundance: once
j_gene: TRBJ1-4

CDR3aa: ASSMADDYNEKLF
v_gene: TRBV19
abundance: .
j_gene: TRBJ1-4